These 5 T cell receptor beta chains came from one sample sequenced in a study of blood T cell repertoires in COVID-19. Produced via immunoSEQ multiplex PCR; TCRdb's table is partial and in-frame only. Of tens of thousands of clones in the sample, around 82% were seen once. Sequencing used peripheral blood. The receptors here all came from a man in his 70s with acute or convalescent COVID-19.

The chain combines TRBV7-2 with TRBJ2-7, with TRBD2 matching 9 bases. This CDR3 is built from 14 residues. Trimming took 3 bases from V and 6 from J; bases not matched to a gene: 6. The V gene's germline CDR1 is SGHTA and CDR2 FQGNSA. CDR3 residues: CASSFHPSGTEQYF. CDR3 DNA sequence: TGTGCCAGCAGCTTTCATCCTAGCGGGACCGAGCAGTACTTC.

This sequence joins TRBV19 and TRBJ2-7; TRBD1 agrees at 7 bases. The V gene end was trimmed by 8 bases and the J gene end by 2 bases; junction bases not matched to a gene: 9. Germline CDR1 is LNHDA and CDR2 is SQIVND (reference sequence). This CDR3 comprises 14 residues. The CDR3 loop reads CASPPGTAAYEQYF. DNA of the CDR3: TGTGCCAGTCCCCCCGGGACAGCAGCCTACGAGCAGTACTTC.

The chain uses TRBV4-3 and TRBJ2-2, with D tentatively TRBD1 (6 bases). Trimming shortened V by 1 base and J by 5 bases, and 11 bases separated the two germline ends. Germline V gene data show CDR1 as LGHNA and CDR2 as YSLEER. The CDR3 has 15 amino acids. CDR3 amino acids: CASSQGNRVTGELFF. The CDR3 DNA reads as TGCGCCAGCAGCCAAGGCAACAGGGTTACCGGGGAGCTGTTTTTT.

This rearrangement joins TRBV9 to TRBJ2-3; maybe TRBD2 (6 bases). The V gene's germline CDR1 is SGDLS and CDR2 YYNGEE. The CDR3 consists of 16 residues. V lost 5 bases to trimming and J lost 0 bases, with 16 bases between them. CDR3 sequence: CASRLGAGSSTDTQYF. As DNA, the CDR3 is TGTGCCAGCAGACTCGGGGCGGGGAGTAGCACAGATACGCAGTATTTT.

The V and J genes are TRBV7-6 and TRBJ2-6, with D perhaps matching TRBD1 (7 bases). Germline loops: CDR1 SGHVS, CDR2 FNYEAQ. The CDR3 spans 17 residues. V lost 4 bases to trimming and J lost 4 bases, with 17 bases between them. Here the CDR3 DNA reads TGTGCCAGCAGCTGGGAGACAGGGACTGGGGGGGCCAACGTCCTGACTTTC. It is translated as CASSWETGTGGANVLTF.